The T cell receptor beta chain under discussion was sequenced for a study of blood T cell repertoires in COVID-19. Whole-study context: Some COVID-19 samples were acute and others convalescent; all came from the United States, Italy and Spain. T cells, B-cell-depleted T cells, or PBMCs provided the cDNA or gDNA that served as material.

The CDR3 runs to 18 residues. Germline V lookup: CDR1 SGHRS, CDR2 YFSETQ. Trimming at V came to 0 bases and at J to 3 bases, leaving 11 bases not matched to a gene. Authors' processing steps: Quantification of nucleated cells was approximated via reference gene primer amplification. TCRdb keeps only in-frame clones here, not all; method: immunoSEQ multiplex PCR. V and J calls and clone size follow that table, whereas D and trimming were derived from the DNA. This sample yields about 160,000 clones, of which around 85% are seen a single time; 6.9% belongs to the top ten. The chain is built from TRBV5-1 and TRBJ2-3; TRBD1 matches at 9 bases. The source is a man older than 75 with COVID-19, enrolled during active disease. The specimen was peripheral blood. The CDR3 coding sequence is TGCGCCAGCAGCTTGGGTACCTTCGGGACAGGGTGGACAGATACGCAGTATTTT. Translating it yields CASSLGTFGTGWTDTQYF.